A single T cell receptor beta chain is shown here with its context. This sample is part of a study of blood T cell repertoires in COVID-19. Study summary: Sites across the United States, Italy and Spain contributed samples from acute and convalescent COVID-19. T cells, B-cell-depleted T cells, or PBMCs supplied cDNA or gDNA.

Per the authors' pipeline: The authors estimated nucleated cell counts from reference gene primer amplification. Repertoires were generated with immunoSEQ multiplex PCR, while TCRdb's copy carries only in-frame clones and drops some. V and J calls and clone size follow that table, whereas D and trimming were derived from the DNA. The table has 150,000 to 200,000 clones, more than 85% seen once. Germline CDR1 SNHLY, CDR2 FYNNEI. V lost 4 bases to trimming and J lost 7 bases, with 17 bases between them. The CDR3 covers 15 residues. The chain has TRBV2 and TRBJ1-5, with a weak D call TRBD1 (5 bases). What was sequenced was peripheral blood. The clonotype comes from a man in his 70s with active or convalescent COVID-19. CDR3 sequence (DNA): TGTGCCAGCAGTGGGGGGGAAGGAAGGCGCCAGCCCCAGCATTTT. Protein: CASSGGEGRRQPQHF. The whole variable domain, remainder taken from reference TRBV2 and TRBJ1-5, is EPEVTQTPSHQVTQMGQEVILRCVPISNHLYFYWYRQILGQKVEFLVSFYNNEISEKSEIFDDQFSVERPDGSNFTLKIRSTKLEDSAMYFCASSGGEGRRQPQHFGDGTRLSIL.